This TCR beta chain was captured in a study of human T cells and chemical hapten exposure. Study information: 2% DPC was applied to approximately 2 cm by approximately 2 cm of upper inner arm skin for sensitization.

In this sample, this clonotype turned up a few times. Antigen specificity is unknown. Germline V CDR1 and CDR2: SGDLS, YYNGEE. CDR3 size: 14 residues. V lost 7 bases and J lost 4, with 17 bases in between. TCRdb re-called the RACE reads through MiXCR, storing one row per CDR3 protein. Seen here are about 57,000 distinct CDR3 sequences, 9.3% observed once, and the top ten hold 13%. The sample's time point: patch test 1, 2 weeks after DPC sensitization. Treatment in this sample: therapeutic diphenylcyclopropenone sensitization with weekly scalp DPC. The donor pool consisted of alopecia patients aged 18 to 70 years, considered suitable for DPC. Study-level results: Unchanged with DPC sensitization were TCRs above 1 in 1000 frequency.

The chain combines TRBV9 with TRBJ1-1; D remains unclear. The sample here was whole blood, taken in connection with sensitization to the hapten diphenylcyclopropenone (DPC). The receptor comes from a woman between 40 and 50 years old with alopecia areata. Some clones in this sample may be carry-over from other donors' samples. The CDR3 DNA sequence: TGTGCCAGCCGGGTGGACGACTTTAGCACTGAAGCTTTCTTT. Protein sequence: CASRVDDFSTEAFF.